The rows below give T cell receptor beta chains drawn from one sample of a study of identifying expanded T cells in peripheral blood. Libraries were prepared by immunoSEQ multiplex PCR; TCRdb keeps only in-frame clonotypes and omits some of them. The sample records 51,000 or so clones, around 82% being singletons. Input material: blood. These receptor sequences come from a person aged 18 to 75 in good health. CDR3s include the opening cysteine and the closing phenylalanine or tryptophan. D genes are given only for firm matches. Rows give clone size only sometimes, using once, few, many, or a class for an expanded clone.

clone_size	j_call	d_call	v_call	cdr3_nt	cdr3_aa
.	TRBJ2-2	.	TRBV13	TGTGCCAGCAGCTTAGTCTCGGTCCGGGAGCTGTTTTTT	CASSLVSVRELFF
.	TRBJ1-1	.	TRBV29-1	TGCAGCGTTGATACAGGGTTCACTGAAGCTTTCTTT	CSVDTGFTEAFF
once	TRBJ2-1	TRBD2	TRBV9	TGTGCCAGCGACAGCGGGAGGGCCGGAGGTGAGCAGTTCTTC	CASDSGRAGGEQFF
.	TRBJ2-3	TRBD2	TRBV27	TGTGCCAGTCGTCTAGCGGGGATATCCACAGATACGCAGTATTTT	CASRLAGISTDTQYF
.	TRBJ1-1	TRBD1	TRBV18	TGTGCCAGCTCCCGGGGACAGCCGAACACTGAAGCTTTCTTT	CASSRGQPNTEAFF
.	TRBJ1-2	.	TRBV6-6	TGTGCCAGCAGTTACGGAGCAGCAGACTATGGCTACACCTTC	CASSYGAADYGYTF
.	TRBJ2-1	.	TRBV20-1	TGCAGTGCTAGGGGTCACAATGAGCAGTTCTTC	CSARGHNEQFF
.	TRBJ2-3	TRBD2	TRBV18	TGTGCCAGCTCACTCCTTCGTCTGCGGGAGGGCACAGATACGCAGTATTTT	CASSLLRLREGTDTQYF
.	TRBJ1-2	.	TRBV19	TGTGCCAGTACCCGGGGGGGGTCCTATGGCTACACCTTC	CASTRGGSYGYTF
few	TRBJ2-1	TRBD2	TRBV4-1	TGCGCCAGCAGCCAAGATGGGGGGGAATACAATGAGCAGTTCTTC	CASSQDGGEYNEQFF
.	TRBJ2-5	TRBD1	TRBV2	TGTGCCAGCAGACCCGGACAGGGGGCAGGAGAGACCCAGTACTTC	CASRPGQGAGETQYF
.	TRBJ2-7	.	TRBV7-9	TGTGCCAGCAGCTTAGATCACTACGAGCAGTACTTC	CASSLDHYEQYF
.	TRBJ2-5	TRBD2	TRBV11-3	TGTGCCAGCAGCTTAGATCGGGTCGGGAGGGCCGGTTGGACCCAGTACTTC	CASSLDRVGRAGWTQYF
few	TRBJ1-3	.	TRBV7-9	TGTGCCAGCAGCCCCCGGGACGGAGGAAACACCATATATTTT	CASSPRDGGNTIYF
.	TRBJ2-3	TRBD1	TRBV7-2	TGTGCCAGCAGCGTGACCGGGACAGCTAGCACAGATACGCAGTATTTT	CASSVTGTASTDTQYF
.	TRBJ1-6	.	TRBV7-2	TGTGCCAGCAGCTTAGACAGGGCGGTAAATTCACCCCTCCACTTT	CASSLDRAVNSPLHF
.	TRBJ2-1	.	TRBV11-2	TGTGCCAGCAGTGGAGGGCAGTTAGCGGCCTACAATGAGCAGTTCTTC	CASSGGQLAAYNEQFF
few	TRBJ1-1	.	TRBV19	TGTGCCAGTAGTCTCCGCGGGGGGTGGATAAACACTGAAGCTTTCTTT	CASSLRGGWINTEAFF
.	TRBJ2-7	.	TRBV5-1	TGCGCCAGCAGCTTCCGGGACGGCTACGAGCAGTACTTC	CASSFRDGYEQYF
.	TRBJ2-7	.	TRBV7-2	TGTGCCAGCAGCAGACTAGGGGCCTACGAGCAGTACTTC	CASSRLGAYEQYF
.	TRBJ2-2	TRBD1	TRBV19	TGTGCCAGTAGTATTGGGGGACAGGCTCGTAGCACCGGGGAGCTGTTTTTT	CASSIGGQARSTGELFF
.	TRBJ2-4	.	TRBV19	TGTGCCAGTAGGGACACAGGGTTTGCAGGCAAAAACATTCAGTACTTC	CASRDTGFAGKNIQYF
.	TRBJ1-1	.	TRBV5-1	TGCGCCAGCAGCTTGAATCGGGACACTGAAGCTTTCTTT	CASSLNRDTEAFF
.	TRBJ1-6	TRBD1	TRBV11-2	TGTGCCAGCACCACGGACAGGGGAAGGTCACCCCTCCACTTT	CASTTDRGRSPLHF
.	TRBJ2-1	.	TRBV5-1	TGCGCCAGCAGCTTGCCGTCCCACTCCTACAATGAGCAGTTCTTC	CASSLPSHSYNEQFF
.	TRBJ1-2	.	TRBV7-2	TGTGCCAGCAGCCCCTCCGGGACAAGATCTAACTATGGCTACACCTTC	CASSPSGTRSNYGYTF
.	TRBJ1-2	TRBD1	TRBV9	TGTGCCAGCACCCCGAGGGGGCCCCAAACCCGGGCTGGCTACACCTTC	CASTPRGPQTRAGYTF
.	TRBJ2-1	.	TRBV14	TGTGCCAGCAGCCAGGAACTAGGCGGTGAGCAGTTCTTC	CASSQELGGEQFF
.	TRBJ2-1	TRBD2	TRBV19	TGTGCCAGTAGTAACTCTCGGAGGGGACTAGCGGGAGGCCGCTCCTACAATGAGCAGTTCTTC	CASSNSRRGLAGGRSYNEQFF
.	TRBJ1-4	.	TRBV5-4	TGTGCCAGCAGCTTAGCCTTTAATGAAAAACTGTTTTTT	CASSLAFNEKLFF
.	TRBJ2-2	.	TRBV30	TGTGCCTGGAGCGGGCGGAACACCGGGGAGCTGTTTTTT	CAWSGRNTGELFF
.	TRBJ2-1	TRBD1	TRBV7-8	TGTGCCAGCAGCTTAAGGGCAGGGGGCCCCAATGAGCAGTTCTTC	CASSLRAGGPNEQFF
.	TRBJ1-2	TRBD1	TRBV6-6	TGTGCCAGCAGTTACCCGAGTCCGGGACAGGGGGGCGGCTACACCTTC	CASSYPSPGQGGGYTF
once	TRBJ2-5	.	TRBV29-1	TGCAGCGTTTTTAGAGGGCAAGAGACCCAGTACTTC	CSVFRGQETQYF
.	TRBJ1-4	.	TRBV7-8	TGTGCCAGCAGCTTAGTCATAAGGGCAGACCTTAATGAAAAACTGTTTTTT	CASSLVIRADLNEKLFF
.	TRBJ2-7	TRBD1	TRBV25-1	TGTGCCAGCAGTGTAATTACAGGGGAAGCGGTGACCTACGAGCAGTACTTC	CASSVITGEAVTYEQYF
once	TRBJ2-5	TRBD2	TRBV5-6	TGTGCCAGCAGCTTGGAGGCTAGCGGAGGGGAGACCCAGTACTTC	CASSLEASGGETQYF
.	TRBJ1-2	TRBD1	TRBV6-1	TGTGCCAGCAGTGGTGAAACAGGGGGGGACTATGGCTACACCTTC	CASSGETGGDYGYTF
few	TRBJ1-2	.	TRBV18	TGTGCCAGCTCACGCGATGAGGGGCATGGCTACACCTTC	CASSRDEGHGYTF
.	TRBJ2-2	.	TRBV11-1	TGTGCCAGCAGCTTTAGCCCTCTAAGAGGGGAGCTGTTTTTT	CASSFSPLRGELFF
.	TRBJ1-2	.	TRBV19	TGTGCCAGTAGTATCCAGGGTAAGGACGGCTACACCTTC	CASSIQGKDGYTF
.	TRBJ1-6	.	TRBV7-2	TGTGCCAGCAGCTACTCGGGACATTTGAGCTCCTATAATTCACCCCTCCACTTT	CASSYSGHLSSYNSPLHF
.	TRBJ2-1	.	TRBV7-7	TGTGCCAGCAGCTTGTCCAGGGACACTGAGCAGTTCTTC	CASSLSRDTEQFF
.	TRBJ1-1	.	TRBV5-4	TGTGCCAGCAGCTTGTGGGGGAACACTGAAGCTTTCTTT	CASSLWGNTEAFF
.	TRBJ2-5	.	TRBV15	TGTGCCACCAGCAGAGATGGGATGAAACAAGAGACCCAGTACTTC	CATSRDGMKQETQYF
.	TRBJ2-3	.	TRBV11-3	TGTGCCAGCAGCTGGTCAAGGGGTGGCACAGATACGCAGTATTTT	CASSWSRGGTDTQYF
.	TRBJ2-5	TRBD1	TRBV5-1	TGCGCCAGCACCCGGGACAGGGGGCGAGAGACCCAGTACTTC	CASTRDRGRETQYF
.	TRBJ1-5	.	TRBV9	TGTGCCAGCAGCGTAGCCCCGAATCAGCCCCAGCATTTT	CASSVAPNQPQHF
.	TRBJ1-2	.	TRBV6-5	TGTGCCAGCAGCCTCGAAGCTAACTATGGCTACACCTTC	CASSLEANYGYTF
.	TRBJ2-1	.	TRBV5-1	TGCGCCAGCAGCTTGGCGGCTAGCTACTACAATGAGCAGTTCTTC	CASSLAASYYNEQFF
once	TRBJ2-5	TRBD1	TRBV5-4	TGTGCCAGCAGCCCTAGACAGGGGGCTGGAGAGACCCAGTACTTC	CASSPRQGAGETQYF
.	TRBJ1-3	.	TRBV11-2	TGTGCCAGCAGCTTCGGGACTGGAAACACCATATATTTT	CASSFGTGNTIYF
.	TRBJ2-7	.	TRBV7-9	TGTGCCAGCAGCTTACTGGGGACCGAGCAGTACTTC	CASSLLGTEQYF